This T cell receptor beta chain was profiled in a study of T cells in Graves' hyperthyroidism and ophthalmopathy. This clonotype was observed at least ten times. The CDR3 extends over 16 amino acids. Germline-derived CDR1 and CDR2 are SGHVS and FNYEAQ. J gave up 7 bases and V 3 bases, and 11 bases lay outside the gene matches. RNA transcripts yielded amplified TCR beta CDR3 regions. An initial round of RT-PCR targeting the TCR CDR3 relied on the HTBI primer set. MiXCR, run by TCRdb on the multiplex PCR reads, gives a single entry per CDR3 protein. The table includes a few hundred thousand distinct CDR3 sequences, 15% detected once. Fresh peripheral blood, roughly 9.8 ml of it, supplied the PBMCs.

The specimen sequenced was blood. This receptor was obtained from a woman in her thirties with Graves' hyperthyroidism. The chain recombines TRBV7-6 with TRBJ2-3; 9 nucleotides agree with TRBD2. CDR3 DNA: TGTGCCAGCAGCTTTTCCCCTGCGGGAGGGATATATACGCAGTATTTT. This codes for CASSFSPAGGIYTQYF.